The text below deals with one TCR beta chain. No antigen is known for it. Germline V gene sequence: CDR1 SGHNT, CDR2 YYREEE (reference sequence). The CDR3 has 16 amino acids. V was pared by 2 bases and J by 7 bases, with 18 bases between. The assay was immunoSEQ multiplex PCR, and TCRdb's table has in-frame clones only and misses some. The table has tens of thousands of clones, around 93% seen once; the top ten hold around 0.19%. This sample was included in a study of graft-versus-host responses after intestinal transplantation. Looking at the study overall: Every recipient underwent anti-thymocyte globulin induction, then tacrolimus and steroids for around three years.

This receptor was identified in a human donor who was the organ donor for an intestinal transplant. V and J are TRBV5-4 and TRBJ1-4; D ambiguous. The sequenced sample was unstimulated CD4+ T cells sorted from spleen or lymph node cells, obtained before transplant. The CDR3 sequence is CASSFAGRARSEKLFF. Here the CDR3 DNA reads TGTGCCAGCAGCTTCGCTGGGCGGGCGAGGAGTGAAAAACTGTTTTTT.